What follows describes a single TCR beta chain. What it binds is not known. Purified naive CD4+ T cells were depleted of CD25+ Tregs. V was clipped by 5 bases and J by 2 bases, with 10 bases between them. The CDR3 is 13 residues long. CDR1 LNHNV and CDR2 YYDKDF come from the germline V gene (reference sequence). TCRdb reprocessed the 5' RACE reads with MiXCR, giving one entry per CDR3 protein. This sample has about 50,000 distinct CDR3 sequences, with roughly 28% found just once. Study-wide results and caveats: Tumor Tregs overlapped most with tumor, then blood, naive CD4+ cells.

The sample comprised naive CD4+ T cells sorted from blood. Subset in this sample: naive CD4+ T cells, CD4+CD45RA+CD25-. J is TRBJ2-7 and V is TRBV15; D is perhaps TRBD1 or TRBD2 (5 bases each). The TCR originated in a female donor with breast cancer. CDR3 protein: CATSAGAAYEQYF. The CDR3 DNA reads as TGTGCCACCAGCGCCGGGGCTGCCTACGAGCAGTACTTC. Together with reference TRBV15 and TRBJ2-7, the CDR3 gives the full variable domain: DAMVIQNPRYQVTQFGKPVTLSCSQTLNHNVMYWYQQKSSQAPKLLFHYYDKDFNNEADTPDNFQSRRPNTSFCFLDIRSPGLGDTAMYLCATSAGAAYEQYFGPGTRLTVT.